Listed here are 2 T cell receptor beta chains from one sample, sequenced in a study of tumor-infiltrating lymphocytes in primary liver carcinoma (dated by TCRdb to about 2017). Total RNA and DNA were co-extracted from around 18-30 mg of bulk tissue with the AllPrep DNA/RNA mini kit, without cell sorting. TCRdb names Illumina HiSeq 2500 as the instrument used. A constant-region primer and ProtoScript II reverse transcriptase were used to reverse-transcribe TCRbeta-specific cDNA from approximately 450 ng total RNA. The TCRbeta libraries were prepared through three rounds of nested multiplex PCR following a slightly modified ARM-PCR procedure. The first two PCR rounds used multiplex TRBV1-TRBV30 forward primers with a Cbeta reverse primer, each for 10 to 11 cycles. TCRdb redid the processing of the public reads, applying fastp at Q25 and MiXCR, and retained in-frame beta chains. Rows matching on CDR3 protein sequence are summarized as one entry with the most common DNA and genes. The sample data list some 110,000 distinct CDR3 sequences, and around 84% of these were observed just once. The leading ten clones occupy 15% to 25% of the sample.

Sequencing input: liver tumor tissue from sampling region 3. Read against the paper, the sample's cell subset or site label means: tumor region T3, left-lateral pole. The receptor source for this set is a man aged 40-49 years with primary liver carcinoma and hepatitis B virus infection.

On this clonotype: It may be a read error: a sequence one base away is much more abundant. The chain joins TRBV28 to TRBJ2-1, with a possible D match to TRBD2 (5 bases). The CDR3 length is 15 residues. From germline, CDR1 is MDHEN and CDR2 SYDVKM. Trimming took 2 bases from V and 7 from J, leaving 15 bases between them. The CDR3 bases are TGTGCCAGCAGTTTAAGAGGTAGCCAGCGGAATGAGCAGTTCTTC. Its translation is CASSLRGSQRNEQFF.

Details on this clonotype: Possible read error: a much larger clone is one base away. The chain has TRBV7-9 and TRBJ1-1; D unclear. Germline CDR1 and CDR2: SEHNR and FQNEAQ (reference sequence). This CDR3 has 11 amino acids. Written as DNA, the CDR3 is TGTGCCAGCAGCCCCAATCATGAAGTTTTCTTT. Protein: CASSPNHEVFF.